This record looks at one T cell receptor beta chain sequence and its context. The antigen is undetermined. The sequenced cases were selected for having the highest brain T cell transcript signatures. Pre-surgery treatment included at least one anti-epileptic drug. These data come from a study of brain T cells in children with intractable seizures. General study points: HCMV serostatus was not known, and viral specificity came from CDR3 similarity only. Pre- and post-surgery blood differed in depth, so pre-surgery absences may be undersampling.

The table came from immunoSEQ multiplex PCR; TCRdb's copy has only in-frame clones and leaves some out. The table lists 62,000 or so clones, around 96% of them singletons. The receptor's source is a boy in the first two years of life with focal cortical dysplasia and intractable seizures. The sample was peripheral blood, taken at surgery.

The CDR3 DNA reads as TGCGCCAGCAGTTCAGGGAGGAACACTGAAGCTTTCTTT. It yields the protein CASSSGRNTEAFF. This chain connects TRBV4-1 to TRBJ1-1, with D perhaps TRBD1 (5 bases). Per the germline V gene, CDR1 is MGHRA and CDR2 is YSYEKL. The CDR3 is 13 residues long. Trimming took off 6 bases at V and 1 base at J, with 9 bases between the two ends.